This T cell receptor (beta chain) was identified during a study of cytomegalovirus exposure and HLA in healthy donors. A multiplex PCR was run with 60 Vbeta primers and 13 Jbeta primers. Data came from immunoSEQ multiplex PCR; TCRdb stores just in-frame clones and leaves some out. The sample carries 80,000 to 130,000 clones, 80% to 90% recorded once. Overall study results and limits: In vitro confirmation showed three CMV-associated chains to be CMV antigen specific. In a later analysis, DRB1 alleles had the most associated TCRs; HLA-C alleles the fewest. Sequencing probably produced one cluster of sequence variants that were highly shared.

The donors, nominally healthy at sampling, likely had unrecorded immune exposures. CDR3 length: 16 residues. Germline V gene lookup returns CDR1 LGHNA and CDR2 YSLEER. A note on this clone: Antigen specificity is unknown.

The V gene is TRBV4-3, the J gene TRBJ2-5, with 7 bases matching TRBD1. Judging by the DNA end, TRBJ2-7 fits better; the J call may be wrong. This clonotype originated in a woman between 18 and 30 years old in good health and CMV-seronegative. The sample consisted of PBMCs. CDR3 residues: CASSLNPGQSRYEQYF. The CDR3 nucleotides are TGCGCCAGCAGCCTAAATCCGGGACAGTCCCGATACGAGCAGTACTTC.